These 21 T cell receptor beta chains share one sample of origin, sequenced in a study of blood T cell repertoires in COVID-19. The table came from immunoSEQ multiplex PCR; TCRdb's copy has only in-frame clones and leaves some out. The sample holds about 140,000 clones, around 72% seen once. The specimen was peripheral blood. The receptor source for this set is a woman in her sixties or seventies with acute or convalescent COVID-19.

The CDR3 DNA reads TGTGCCAGCAGCCAAGCCCGGACTAGCGGCTACAATGAGCAGTTCTTC. This translates into CASSQARTSGYNEQFF. The chain employs TRBV3-1 (or the pseudogene TRBV3-2) and TRBJ2-1; 10 bases are shared with TRBD2. Germline loops: CDR1 LGHDT, CDR2 YNNKEL (reference sequence). CDR3 length: 16 amino acids. Trimming at V came to 1 base and at J to 3 bases, leaving 3 bases not matched to a gene.

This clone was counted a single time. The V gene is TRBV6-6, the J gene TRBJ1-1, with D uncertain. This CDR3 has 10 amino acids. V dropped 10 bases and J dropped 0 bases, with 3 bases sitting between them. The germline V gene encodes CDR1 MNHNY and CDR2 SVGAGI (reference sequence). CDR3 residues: CATLNTEAFF. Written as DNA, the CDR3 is TGTGCCACCTTGAACACTGAAGCTTTCTTT.

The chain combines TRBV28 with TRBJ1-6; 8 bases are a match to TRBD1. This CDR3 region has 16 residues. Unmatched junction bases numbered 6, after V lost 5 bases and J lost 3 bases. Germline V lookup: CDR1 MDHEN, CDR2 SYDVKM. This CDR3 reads CASSPLDRGYNSPLHF. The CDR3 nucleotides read TGTGCCAGCAGTCCTCTCGACAGGGGCTATAATTCACCCCTCCACTTT.

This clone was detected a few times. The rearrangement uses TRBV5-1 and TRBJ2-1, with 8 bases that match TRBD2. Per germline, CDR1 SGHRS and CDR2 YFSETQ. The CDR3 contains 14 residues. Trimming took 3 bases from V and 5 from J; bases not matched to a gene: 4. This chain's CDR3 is CASSSSGSNNEQFF. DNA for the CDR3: TGCGCCAGCAGCTCAAGCGGGAGCAACAATGAGCAGTTCTTC.

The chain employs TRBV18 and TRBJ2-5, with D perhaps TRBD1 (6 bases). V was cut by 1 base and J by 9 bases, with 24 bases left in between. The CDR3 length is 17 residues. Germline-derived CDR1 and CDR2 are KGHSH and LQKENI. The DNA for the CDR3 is TGTGCCAGCTCACCACTAGGAACAGGGCCCTCTAAGATCGCCCAGTACTTC. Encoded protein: CASSPLGTGPSKIAQYF.

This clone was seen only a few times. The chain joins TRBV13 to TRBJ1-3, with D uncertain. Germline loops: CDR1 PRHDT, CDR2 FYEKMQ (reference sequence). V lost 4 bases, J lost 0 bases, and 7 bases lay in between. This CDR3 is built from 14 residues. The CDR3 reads CASSSTISGNTIYF. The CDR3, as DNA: TGTGCCAGCAGCTCGACAATCTCTGGAAACACCATATATTTT.

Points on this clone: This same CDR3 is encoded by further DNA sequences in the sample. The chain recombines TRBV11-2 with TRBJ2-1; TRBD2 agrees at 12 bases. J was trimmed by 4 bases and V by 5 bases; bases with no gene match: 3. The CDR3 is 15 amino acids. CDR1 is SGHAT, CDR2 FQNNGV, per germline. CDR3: CASSPLAGGYNEQFF. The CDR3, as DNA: TGTGCCAGCAGCCCACTAGCGGGAGGTTACAATGAGCAGTTCTTC.

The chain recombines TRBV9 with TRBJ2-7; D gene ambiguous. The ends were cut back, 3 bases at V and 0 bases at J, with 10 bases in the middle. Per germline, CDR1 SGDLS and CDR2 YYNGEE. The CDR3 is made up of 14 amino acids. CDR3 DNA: TGTGCCAGCAGCGCGTTGCCGGGCTCCTACGAGCAGTACTTC. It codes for CASSALPGSYEQYF.

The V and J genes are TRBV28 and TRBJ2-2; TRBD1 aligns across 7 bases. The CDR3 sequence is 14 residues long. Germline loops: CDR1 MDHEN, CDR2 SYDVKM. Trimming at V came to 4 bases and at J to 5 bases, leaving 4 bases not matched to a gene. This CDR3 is CASSYRGGTGELFF. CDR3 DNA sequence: TGTGCCAGCAGTTACAGGGGTGGGACCGGGGAGCTGTTTTTT.

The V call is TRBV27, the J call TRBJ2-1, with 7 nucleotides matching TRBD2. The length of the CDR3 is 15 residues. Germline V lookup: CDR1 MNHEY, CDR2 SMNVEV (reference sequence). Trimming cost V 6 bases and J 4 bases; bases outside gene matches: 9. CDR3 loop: CASRRTSALYNEQFF. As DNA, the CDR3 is TGTGCCAGCAGGCGTACTAGCGCCCTATACAATGAGCAGTTCTTC.

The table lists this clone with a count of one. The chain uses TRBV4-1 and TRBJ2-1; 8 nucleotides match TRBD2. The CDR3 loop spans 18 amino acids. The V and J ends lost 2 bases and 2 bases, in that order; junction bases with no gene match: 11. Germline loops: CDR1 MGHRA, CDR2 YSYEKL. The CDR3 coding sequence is TGCGCCAGCAGCCAACAGCTTAAACGGGAGGGTACCTACAATGAGCAGTTCTTC. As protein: CASSQQLKREGTYNEQFF.

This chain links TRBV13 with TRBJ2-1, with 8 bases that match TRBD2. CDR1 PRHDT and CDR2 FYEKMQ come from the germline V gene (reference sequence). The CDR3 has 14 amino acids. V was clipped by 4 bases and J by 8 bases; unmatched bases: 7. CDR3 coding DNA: TGTGCCAGCAGCTCCGGACTAGCTATCGATGAGCAGTTCTTC. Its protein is CASSSGLAIDEQFF. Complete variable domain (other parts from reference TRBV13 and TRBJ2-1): AAGVIQSPRHLIKEKRETATLKCYPIPRHDTVYWYQQGPGQDPQFLISFYEKMQSDKGSIPDRFSAQQFSDYHSELNMSSLELGDSALYFCASSSGLAIDEQFFGPGTRLTVL.

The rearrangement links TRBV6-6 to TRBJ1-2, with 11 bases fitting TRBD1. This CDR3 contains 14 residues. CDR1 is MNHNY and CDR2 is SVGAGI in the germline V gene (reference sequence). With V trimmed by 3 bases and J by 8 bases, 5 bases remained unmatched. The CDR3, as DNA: TGTGCCAGCAGTTATACCGGGACAGGGGGAGGCTACACCTTC. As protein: CASSYTGTGGGYTF.

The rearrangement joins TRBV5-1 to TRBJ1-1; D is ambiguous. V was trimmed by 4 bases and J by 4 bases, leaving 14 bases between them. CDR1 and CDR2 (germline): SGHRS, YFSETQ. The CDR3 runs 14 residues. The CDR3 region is CASSPLQQTTEAFF. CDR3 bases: TGCGCCAGCAGCCCCCTACAGCAAACCACTGAAGCTTTCTTT.

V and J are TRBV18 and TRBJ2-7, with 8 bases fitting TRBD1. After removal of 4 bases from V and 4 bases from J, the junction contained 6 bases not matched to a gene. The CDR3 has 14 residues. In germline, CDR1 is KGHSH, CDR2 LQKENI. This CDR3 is CASSQTGAGYEQYF. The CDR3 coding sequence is TGTGCCAGCTCACAGACAGGGGCAGGATACGAGCAGTACTTC.

This CDR3 reads CAIRASGGKTDTQYF. CDR3 DNA sequence: TGTGCCATCAGGGCTAGCGGGGGAAAAACAGATACGCAGTATTTT. V usage is TRBV10-3 and J usage is TRBJ2-3, with TRBD2 matching 10 bases. V was pared by 6 bases and J by 3 bases, with 6 bases of the junction left unmatched. The CDR3 extends over 15 amino acids. The germline gives CDR1 ENHRY, CDR2 SYGVKD.

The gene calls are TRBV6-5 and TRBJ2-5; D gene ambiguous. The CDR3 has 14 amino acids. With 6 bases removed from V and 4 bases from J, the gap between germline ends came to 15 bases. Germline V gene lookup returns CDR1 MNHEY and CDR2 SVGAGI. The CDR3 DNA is TGTGCCAGCAGCCCGCGCAAAACTACAGAGACCCAGTACTTC. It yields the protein CASSPRKTTETQYF.

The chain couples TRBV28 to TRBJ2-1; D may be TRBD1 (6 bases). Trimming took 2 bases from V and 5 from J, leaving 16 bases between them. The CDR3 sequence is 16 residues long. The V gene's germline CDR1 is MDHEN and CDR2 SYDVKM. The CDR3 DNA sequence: TGTGCCAGCAGTTTAGGGGGCAAGAGTCCACACAATGAGCAGTTCTTC. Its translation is CASSLGGKSPHNEQFF.

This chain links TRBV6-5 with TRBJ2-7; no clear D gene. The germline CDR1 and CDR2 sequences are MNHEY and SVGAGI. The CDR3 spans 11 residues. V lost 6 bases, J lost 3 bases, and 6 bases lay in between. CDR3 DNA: TGTGCCAGCAGGTCGTACTACGAGCAGTACTTC. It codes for CASRSYYEQYF.

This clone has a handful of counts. CDR3 sequence: CASSFSGSSYEQYF. As DNA, the CDR3 is TGTGCCAGCAGCTTTTCGGGAAGCTCCTACGAGCAGTACTTC. The chain carries TRBV5-4 and TRBJ2-7; the D gene is possibly TRBD2 (5 bases). The CDR3 is 14 amino acids. Germline CDR1 SGHNT, CDR2 YYREEE (reference sequence). Trimming took 2 bases from V and 0 from J, leaving 9 bases between them.

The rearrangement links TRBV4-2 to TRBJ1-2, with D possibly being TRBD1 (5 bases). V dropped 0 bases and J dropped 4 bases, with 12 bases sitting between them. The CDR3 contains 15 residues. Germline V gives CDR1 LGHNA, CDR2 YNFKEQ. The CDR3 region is CASSQDHVGAYGYTF. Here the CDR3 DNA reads TGTGCCAGCAGCCAAGATCACGTTGGGGCCTATGGCTACACCTTC.